This T cell receptor (beta chain) was captured in a study of shared clonotypes between healthy human individuals. Study-level points and caveats: Sorted-subset sequencing, rarefaction showed, was incomplete despite large depth.

Germline-derived CDR1 and CDR2 are SGHRS and YFSETQ. Trimming cost V 4 bases and J 4 bases; bases outside gene matches: 8. The CDR3 is 15 amino acids. Study processing details: Filtering differed because ImmunoSEQ produced junction-only sequences that carried no quality scores. Assay used: immunoSEQ multiplex PCR; TCRdb lists only in-frame clones, some missing. V and J calls plus clone size are reproduced from that table; the DNA served to infer D and trimming. The table lists some 2,500,000 clones, about 90% of them singletons, with approximately 0.39% in the top ten. For this clone: Its cognate antigen is unknown.

This clonotype originated in a man aged 18 to 30 in good health. Some clones in this sample may be carry-over from other donors' samples. Sequencing was done on a sample of naive CD4+ T cells from PBMCs. Subset given: CD45RA+ positively selected. V and J are TRBV5-1 and TRBJ1-2; TRBD1 aligns across 9 bases. The CDR3 protein is CASSVGQGVSYGYTF. In DNA form, the CDR3 reads TGCGCCAGCAGCGTGGGACAGGGCGTTTCCTATGGCTACACCTTC.